The TCR beta chain described here comes from a study of blood T cell repertoires in COVID-19. Study as a whole: The United States, Italy and Spain supplied acute and convalescent COVID-19 samples. In each case, the material was cDNA or gDNA derived from T cells, B-cell-depleted T cells, or PBMCs.

In the source study's methods: Estimation of nucleated cell counts relied on the amplification of reference gene primers. Repertoires were generated with immunoSEQ multiplex PCR, while TCRdb's copy carries only in-frame clones and drops some. That table gives V, J and clone size, and the DNA gave D and trimming. The sample has hundreds of thousands of clones, roughly 81% seen once. One Seattle source followed patients from active infection through their disease course. This clone was observed a few times. Looked up from germline, CDR1 is SGHRS and CDR2 is YFSETQ. The V and J ends lost 3 bases and 0 bases, in that order; junction bases with no gene match: 3. The CDR3 extends over 15 amino acids.

The sample taken for sequencing was peripheral blood. The chain carries TRBV5-1 and TRBJ1-1; 9 positions agree with TRBD1. The source is a woman older than 75 with COVID-19, enrolled during active disease. CDR3 in amino acids: CASSSGQGMNTEAFF. The DNA for the CDR3 is TGCGCCAGCAGCTCCGGACAGGGGATGAACACTGAAGCTTTCTTT.